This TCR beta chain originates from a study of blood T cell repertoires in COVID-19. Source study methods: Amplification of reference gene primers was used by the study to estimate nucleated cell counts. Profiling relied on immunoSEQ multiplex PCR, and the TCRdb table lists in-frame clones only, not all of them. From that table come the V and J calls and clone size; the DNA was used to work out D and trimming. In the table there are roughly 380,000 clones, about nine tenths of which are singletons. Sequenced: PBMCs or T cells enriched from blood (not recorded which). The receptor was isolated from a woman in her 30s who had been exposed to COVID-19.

CDR3 nucleotides: TGTGCCAGCAGCTTAGATCTACAGAGAATACAAGAGACCCAGTACTTC. This codes for CASSLDLQRIQETQYF. This sequence joins TRBV11-2 and TRBJ2-5; D call uncertain. The CDR3 is 16 amino acids. Germline V lookup: CDR1 SGHAT, CDR2 FQNNGV. V dropped 0 bases and J dropped 2 bases, with 13 bases sitting between them.